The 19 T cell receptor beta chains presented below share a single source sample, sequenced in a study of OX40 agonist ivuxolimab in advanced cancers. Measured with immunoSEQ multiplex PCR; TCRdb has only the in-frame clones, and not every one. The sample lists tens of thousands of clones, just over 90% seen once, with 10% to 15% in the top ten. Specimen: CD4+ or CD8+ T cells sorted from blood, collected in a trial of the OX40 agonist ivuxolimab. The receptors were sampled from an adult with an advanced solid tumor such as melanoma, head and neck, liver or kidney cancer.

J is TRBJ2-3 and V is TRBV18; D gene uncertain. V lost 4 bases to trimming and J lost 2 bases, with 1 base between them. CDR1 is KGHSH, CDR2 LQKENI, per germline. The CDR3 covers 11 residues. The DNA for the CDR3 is TGTGCCAGCTCACTCACAGATACGCAGTATTTT. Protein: CASSLTDTQYF.

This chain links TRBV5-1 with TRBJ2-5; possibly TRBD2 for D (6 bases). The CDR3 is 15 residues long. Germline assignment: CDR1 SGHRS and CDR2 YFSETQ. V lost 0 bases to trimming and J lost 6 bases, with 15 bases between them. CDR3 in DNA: TGCGCCAGCAGCTTGGACGTCGGAGGGCGGAAGACCCAGTACTTC. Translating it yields CASSLDVGGRKTQYF.

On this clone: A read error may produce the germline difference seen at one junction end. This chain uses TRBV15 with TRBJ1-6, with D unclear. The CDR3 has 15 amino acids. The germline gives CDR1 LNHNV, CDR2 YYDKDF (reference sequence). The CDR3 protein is CATSRGGSSNSPLHF. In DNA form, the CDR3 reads TGTGCCACCAGCAGAGGGGGATCCTCTAATTCACCCCTCCACTTT.

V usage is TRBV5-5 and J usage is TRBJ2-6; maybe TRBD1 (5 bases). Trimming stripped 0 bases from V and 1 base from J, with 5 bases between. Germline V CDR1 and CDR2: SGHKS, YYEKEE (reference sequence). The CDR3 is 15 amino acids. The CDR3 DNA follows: TGTGCCAGCAGCTTGGCAGGGTCTGGGGCCAACGTCCTGACTTTC. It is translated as CASSLAGSGANVLTF.

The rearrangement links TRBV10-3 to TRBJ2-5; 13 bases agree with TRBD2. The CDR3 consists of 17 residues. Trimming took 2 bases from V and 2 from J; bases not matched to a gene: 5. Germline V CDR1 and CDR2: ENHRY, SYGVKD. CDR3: CAISETSGRAQQETQYF. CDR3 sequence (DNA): TGTGCCATCAGTGAGACTAGCGGGAGGGCCCAGCAAGAGACCCAGTACTTC.

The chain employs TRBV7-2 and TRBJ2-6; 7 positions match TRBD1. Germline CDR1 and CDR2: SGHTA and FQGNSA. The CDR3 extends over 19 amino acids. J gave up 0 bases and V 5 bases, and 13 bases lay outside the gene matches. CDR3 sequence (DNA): TGTGCCAGCAGCCAAGATAGGGGGCCTAGGGCCTCTGGGGCCAACGTCCTGACTTTC. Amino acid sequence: CASSQDRGPRASGANVLTF.

CDR3 amino acids: CASSPFLAGGQNEQFF. Written as DNA, the CDR3 is TGTGCCAGCAGCCCCTTCCTAGCGGGAGGGCAGAATGAGCAGTTCTTC. The rearrangement joins TRBV7-2 to TRBJ2-1; TRBD2 matches at 12 bases. The length of the CDR3 is 16 residues. Germline V gene sequence: CDR1 SGHTA, CDR2 FQGNSA. The V gene end was trimmed by 5 bases and the J gene end by 7 bases; junction bases not matched to a gene: 9.

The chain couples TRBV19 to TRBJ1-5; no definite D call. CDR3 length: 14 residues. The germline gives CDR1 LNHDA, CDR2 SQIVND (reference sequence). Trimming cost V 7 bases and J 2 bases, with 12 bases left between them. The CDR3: CASKKEVGNQPQHF. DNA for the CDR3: TGTGCCAGTAAAAAGGAGGTAGGCAATCAGCCCCAGCATTTT. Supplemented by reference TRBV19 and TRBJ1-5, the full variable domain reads DGGITQSPKYLFRKEGQNVTLSCEQNLNHDAMYWYRQDPGQGLRLIYYSQIVNDFQKGDIAEGYSVSREKKESFPLTVTSAQKNPTAFYLCASKKEVGNQPQHFGDGTRLSIL.

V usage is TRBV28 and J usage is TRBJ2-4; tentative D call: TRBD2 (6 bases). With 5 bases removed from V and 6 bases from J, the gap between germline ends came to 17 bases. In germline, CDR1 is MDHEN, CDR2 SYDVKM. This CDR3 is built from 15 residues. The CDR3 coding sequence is TGTGCCAGCAGTCCACCGGGACTCCAGAGAAACATTCAGTACTTC. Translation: CASSPPGLQRNIQYF.

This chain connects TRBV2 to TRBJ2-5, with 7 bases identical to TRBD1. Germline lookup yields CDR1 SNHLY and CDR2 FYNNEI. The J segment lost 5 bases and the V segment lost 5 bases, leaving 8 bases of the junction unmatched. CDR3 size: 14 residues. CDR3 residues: CASSKQGNMETQYF. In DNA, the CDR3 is TGTGCCAGCAGTAAACAGGGGAATATGGAGACCCAGTACTTC.

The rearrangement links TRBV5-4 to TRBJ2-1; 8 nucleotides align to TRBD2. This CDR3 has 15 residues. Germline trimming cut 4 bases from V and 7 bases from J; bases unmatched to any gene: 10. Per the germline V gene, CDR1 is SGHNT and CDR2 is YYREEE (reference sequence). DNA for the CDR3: TGTGCCAGCAGCCCCAGCGGGAGCCGGAGGAATGAGCAGTTCTTC. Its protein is CASSPSGSRRNEQFF.

CDR3: CASSGDNSPLHF. In DNA form, the CDR3 reads TGTGCCAGCAGCGGGGACAATTCACCCCTCCACTTT. This chain joins TRBV28 and TRBJ1-6, with D perhaps TRBD1 (5 bases). Germline lookup yields CDR1 MDHEN and CDR2 SYDVKM. The CDR3 has 12 residues. V was cut by 6 bases and J by 7 bases, with 7 bases left in between. Full variable domain (missing parts from reference TRBV28 and TRBJ1-6): DVKVTQSSRYLVKRTGEKVFLECVQDMDHENMFWYRQDPGLGLRLIYFSYDVKMKEKGDIPEGYSVSREKKERFSLILESASTNQTSMYLCASSGDNSPLHFGNGTRLTVT.

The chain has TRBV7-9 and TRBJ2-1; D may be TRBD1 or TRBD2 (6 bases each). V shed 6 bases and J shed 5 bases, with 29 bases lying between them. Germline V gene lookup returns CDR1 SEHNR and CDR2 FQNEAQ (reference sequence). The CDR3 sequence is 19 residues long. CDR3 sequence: CASRLRVRGTQPPNNEQFF. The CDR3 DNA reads TGTGCCAGCAGGTTGCGGGTTAGGGGGACTCAGCCTCCCAACAATGAGCAGTTCTTC.

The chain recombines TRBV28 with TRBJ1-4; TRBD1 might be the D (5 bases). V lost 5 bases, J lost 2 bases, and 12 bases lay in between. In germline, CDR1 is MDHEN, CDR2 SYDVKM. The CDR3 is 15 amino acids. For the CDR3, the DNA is TGTGCCAGCAGTGGCGGAGGGGCGACTAATGAAAAACTGTTTTTT. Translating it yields CASSGGGATNEKLFF.

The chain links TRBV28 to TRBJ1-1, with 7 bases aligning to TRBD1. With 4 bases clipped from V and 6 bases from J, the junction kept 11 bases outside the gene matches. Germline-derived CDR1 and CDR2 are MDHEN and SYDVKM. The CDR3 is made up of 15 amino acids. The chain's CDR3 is CASSWSAGGFAEAFF. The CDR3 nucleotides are TGTGCCAGCAGTTGGTCAGCAGGGGGTTTCGCTGAAGCTTTCTTT. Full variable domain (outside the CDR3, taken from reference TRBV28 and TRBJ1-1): DVKVTQSSRYLVKRTGEKVFLECVQDMDHENMFWYRQDPGLGLRLIYFSYDVKMKEKGDIPEGYSVSREKKERFSLILESASTNQTSMYLCASSWSAGGFAEAFFGQGTRLTVV.

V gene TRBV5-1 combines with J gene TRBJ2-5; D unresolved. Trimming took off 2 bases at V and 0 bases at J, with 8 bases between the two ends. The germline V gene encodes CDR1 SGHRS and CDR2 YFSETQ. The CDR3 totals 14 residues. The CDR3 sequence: CASSLGADQETQYF. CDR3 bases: TGCGCCAGCAGCTTAGGAGCCGACCAAGAGACCCAGTACTTC.

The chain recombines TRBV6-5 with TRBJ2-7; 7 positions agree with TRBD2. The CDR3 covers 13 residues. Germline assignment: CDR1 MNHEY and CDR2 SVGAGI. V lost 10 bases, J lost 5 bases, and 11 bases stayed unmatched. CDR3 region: CATFGTTRHEQYF. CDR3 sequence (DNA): TGTGCCACCTTTGGGACTACCCGCCACGAGCAGTACTTC.

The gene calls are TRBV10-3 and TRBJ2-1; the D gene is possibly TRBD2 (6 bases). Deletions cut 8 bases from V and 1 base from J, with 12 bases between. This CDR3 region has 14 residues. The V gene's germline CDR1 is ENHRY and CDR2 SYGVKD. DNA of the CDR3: TGTGCCATCGGAAGTGGGGGGTCCTACAATGAGCAGTTCTTC. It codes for CAIGSGGSYNEQFF.

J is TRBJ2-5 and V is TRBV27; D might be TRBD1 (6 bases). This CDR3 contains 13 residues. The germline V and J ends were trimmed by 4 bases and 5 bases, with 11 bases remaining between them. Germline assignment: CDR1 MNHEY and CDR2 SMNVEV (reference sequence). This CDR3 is CASSYTGMETQYF. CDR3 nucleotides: TGTGCCAGCAGTTACACAGGGATGGAGACCCAGTACTTC.